Below, one TCR beta chain is given with its context. This entry belongs to a study of blood T cell repertoires in COVID-19. Across the study: Sources were T cells, B-cell-depleted T cells, or PBMCs; the material itself was cDNA or gDNA.

The authors' processing: Reference gene primer amplification gave nucleated cell count estimates. Assay used: immunoSEQ multiplex PCR; TCRdb lists only in-frame clones, some missing. The V and J calls and clone size come from that table; D and trimming were worked out from the DNA. This sample has 250,000 to 350,000 clones, with 75% to 95% found just once. CDR1 and CDR2 from the germline V gene are SGHDT and YYEEEE. This CDR3 contains 14 residues. Trimming shortened V by 4 bases and J by 4 bases, and 11 bases separated the two germline ends. The specimen sequenced was peripheral blood. The chain couples TRBV5-6 to TRBJ2-2; TRBD1 might be the D (7 bases). The TCR sequence derives from a woman aged 25 to 39 with COVID-19, enrolled during active disease. CDR3 coding DNA: TGTGCCAGCAGCGCCCAGGGGGGCACCGGGGAGCTGTTTTTT. It translates to CASSAQGGTGELFF.